Listed below are T cell receptor beta chains from one sample, sequenced in a study of T cells after yellow fever vaccination. MiXCR, applied by TCRdb to the 5' RACE reads, yields one record per CDR3 protein. The data hold some 48,000 distinct CDR3 sequences, with around 6.5% observed a single time. The sample here was PBMCs, either bulk or a sorted T-cell subset (CD4+, CD8+, memory, or dextramer-sorted; not recorded which), taken 45 days after the yellow fever booster vaccination. These receptors originate from a man in his thirties or forties who received the YFV17D yellow fever vaccine. The CDR3 runs from the conserved cysteine through the conserved F or W. D genes are given only for firm matches. Expanded clones are given a class, and other clones once, few, many or no size at all.

v_gene	j_gene	d_gene	abundance	CDR3nt	CDR3aa
TRBV19	TRBJ1-6	.	few	TGTGCCAGTAGTACGCGGACAGCTGGGGGTTCACCCCTCCACTTT	CASSTRTAGGSPLHF
TRBV25-1	TRBJ2-7	TRBD1	many	TGTGCCAGCAGTGAATTCTTGGGACAGGGGTCCTACGAGCAGTACTTC	CASSEFLGQGSYEQYF
TRBV4-3	TRBJ2-7	.	.	TGCGCCAGCAGCCCCGGCGGGGTCTACAGCTCCTACGAGCAGTACTTC	CASSPGGVYSSYEQYF
TRBV11-2	TRBJ1-2	.	few	TGTGCCAGCGCCGCAATGGGAGGGGGTGGCTACACCTTC	CASAAMGGGGYTF
TRBV12-3/TRBV12-4	TRBJ2-2	TRBD2	.	TGTGCCAGCATCCAGCCGGGACTAGCGGGAGTCGGGGAGCTGTTTTTT	CASIQPGLAGVGELFF
TRBV9	TRBJ1-6	.	many	TGTGCCAGCAGCCTAGGTGCGACAGGACATAATTCACCCCTCCACTTT	CASSLGATGHNSPLHF
TRBV27	TRBJ2-1	.	many	TGTGCCAGCAGCCCGTATAGCGGACGAGTTAACAATGAGCAGTTCTTC	CASSPYSGRVNNEQFF
TRBV10-2	TRBJ2-5	TRBD2	.	TGCGCCAGCAGTGCGACTAGCGGGAGGCAAGAGACCCAGTACTTC	CASSATSGRQETQYF
TRBV6-1	TRBJ1-1	.	.	TGTGCCAGCAGTGCACACAGGGCGGGTCAAACTGAAGCTTTCTTT	CASSAHRAGQTEAFF
TRBV4-3	TRBJ2-2	.	many	TGCGCCAGCAGCCAGGCGTGGGCCGGGAACACCGGGGAGCTGTTTTTT	CASSQAWAGNTGELFF
TRBV4-3	TRBJ2-7	.	many	TGCGCCAGCAGCCAAGACAGAATCTACGAGCAGTACTTC	CASSQDRIYEQYF
TRBV19	TRBJ1-5	.	.	TGTGCCAGTAGTCTTGGCTTGACGAGCAATCAGCCCCAGCATTTT	CASSLGLTSNQPQHF
TRBV27	TRBJ1-4	.	.	TGTGCCAGCAGTTTAGCTAGGGTGGGAGAAAAACTGTTTTTT	CASSLARVGEKLFF
TRBV7-2	TRBJ2-1	TRBD1	.	TGTGCCAGCAGCTTAGCTCGGACAGGGGGCTACAATGAGCAGTTCTTC	CASSLARTGGYNEQFF
TRBV20-1	TRBJ1-1	.	few	TGCAGTGCTAGAGGGACAGAGAGAGGAAGGGCTGAAGCTTTCTTT	CSARGTERGRAEAFF
TRBV7-2	TRBJ2-5	.	many	TGTGCCAGCAGCTTAAACAGAAATCAAGAGACCCAGTACTTC	CASSLNRNQETQYF
TRBV29-1	TRBJ2-7	TRBD2	.	TGCAGCGTTGAAGACCGGTTTAGGGGGACTAGCTACGAGCAGTACTTC	CSVEDRFRGTSYEQYF
TRBV7-3	TRBJ2-3	TRBD2	few	TGTGCCAGCAGTGCCCTTGAGGCGGGGGTCGGGGCAGATACGCAGTATTTT	CASSALEAGVGADTQYF
TRBV20-1	TRBJ2-3	.	many	TGCAGTGCACCCCCGGGTAGCAGGTCAGATACGCAGTATTTT	CSAPPGSRSDTQYF
TRBV4-3	TRBJ2-1	TRBD2	many	TGCGCCAGCAGCCAATCAGCGGGAGCCAACTCCTACAATGAGCAGTTCTTC	CASSQSAGANSYNEQFF
TRBV6-2/TRBV6-3	TRBJ2-7	TRBD1	many	TGTGCCAGCTGGGGACAGGGGGCGTCCTACGAGCAGTACTTC	CASWGQGASYEQYF
TRBV5-6	TRBJ2-7	.	many	TGTGCCAGCAGCATGGGACAAATCTTGACACGTAGCGAGCAGTACTTC	CASSMGQILTRSEQYF
TRBV20-1	TRBJ2-1	TRBD1	many	TGCAGTGCCACCCCGGGACAGGGCCCAGAGCAGTTCTTC	CSATPGQGPEQFF
TRBV7-2	TRBJ2-5	.	many	TGTGCCAGCAGCTTAAACGGGGGAGAGACCCAGTACTTC	CASSLNGGETQYF
TRBV20-1	TRBJ2-1	TRBD2	few	TGCAGTGCTCGACTAGCGGGAGCCTACAATGAGCAGTTCTTC	CSARLAGAYNEQFF
TRBV19	TRBJ2-2	TRBD1	many	TGTGCCAGTAGTACCCTTACAGGGGCCGGGGAGCTGTTTTTT	CASSTLTGAGELFF
TRBV2	TRBJ2-2	TRBD1	many	TGTGCCAGCAAGGACAGGAGGAACACCGGGGAGCTGTTTTTT	CASKDRRNTGELFF
TRBV3-1	TRBJ1-2	.	many	TGTGCCAGCAGCCAAGATCGCATGTTTAACTATGGCTACACCTTC	CASSQDRMFNYGYTF
TRBV7-2	TRBJ2-3	TRBD2	many	TGTGCCAGCAGCATCGGGACTAGTCTCTCTACGCAGTATTTT	CASSIGTSLSTQYF
TRBV27	TRBJ2-6	.	many	TGTGCCAGCAGCCTTGGGTCAAGGACGCTAAGCTCTGGGGCCAACGTCCTGACTTTC	CASSLGSRTLSSGANVLTF
TRBV11-3	TRBJ2-5	TRBD1	many	TGTGCCAGCAGCTACCAGGGACAGTCTCAAGAGACCCAGTACTTC	CASSYQGQSQETQYF
TRBV5-4	TRBJ2-1	.	many	TGTGCCAGCAGCTTGGGGGGGACCCCAGGGAATGAGCAGTTCTTC	CASSLGGTPGNEQFF
TRBV6-1	TRBJ1-2	TRBD1	.	TGTGCCAGCAGCCCTACACAGGGGAGTAAGAGTGGCTACACCTTC	CASSPTQGSKSGYTF
TRBV10-1	TRBJ1-3	.	many	TGCGCCAGCAGTGAGAGCGACCCGGGCGGTACTGGAAACACCATATATTTT	CASSESDPGGTGNTIYF
TRBV7-2	TRBJ2-5	TRBD2	many	TGTGCCAGCAGCAATCCGACTAGCTGGGGTTTAGAGACCCAGTACTTC	CASSNPTSWGLETQYF
TRBV5-4	TRBJ2-3	TRBD1	few	TGTGCCAGCAGCTTGGCGGGACAGGGTCTTTCAGATACGCAGTATTTT	CASSLAGQGLSDTQYF
TRBV6-6	TRBJ1-5	.	few	TGTGCCAGCAGTTACGACGGGAATCAGCCCCAGCATTTT	CASSYDGNQPQHF
TRBV19	TRBJ2-1	.	many	TGTGCCAGTAGACTTGCCTCCTCCTACAATGAGCAGTTCTTC	CASRLASSYNEQFF
TRBV4-3	TRBJ2-1	.	many	TGCGCCAGCAGCCAAGTGTTCGAGTACGATGAGCAGTTCTTC	CASSQVFEYDEQFF